The 14 T cell receptor beta chains below all came from one sample that was sequenced in a study of cytomegalovirus exposure and HLA in healthy donors. This PCR relied on a set of 60 Vbeta primers and 13 Jbeta primers. Clones were read by immunoSEQ multiplex PCR, and TCRdb kept only the in-frame ones, dropping some. Of roughly 120,000 clones listed, 60% to 80% are singletons. The material sequenced was PBMCs. These receptors all stem from a man aged 50 to 60 in good health and CMV-seropositive.

This chain links TRBV18 with TRBJ1-3; 7 bases are a match to TRBD1. Germline V gene lookup returns CDR1 KGHSH and CDR2 LQKENI. Trimming cost V 4 bases and J 0 bases; bases outside gene matches: 6. The CDR3 is made up of 16 amino acids. CDR3 residues: CASSQDRKHSGNTIYF. CDR3 in DNA: TGTGCCAGCTCACAGGACAGGAAGCACTCTGGAAACACCATATATTTT.

This clone was found once. The rearrangement joins TRBV11-2 to TRBJ2-7; 10 bases agree with TRBD2. V lost 1 base and J lost 2; bases outside the gene matches: 5. This CDR3 contains 16 residues. Germline V gene data show CDR1 as SGHAT and CDR2 as FQNNGV. CDR3 sequence: CASSLVGAGGTYEQYF. The CDR3 nucleotides read TGTGCCAGCAGCTTAGTCGGAGCGGGAGGGACCTACGAGCAGTACTTC.

The rearrangement links TRBV6-6 to TRBJ2-7; tentative D call: TRBD2 (6 bases). The CDR3 runs to 14 residues. Germline V gene sequence: CDR1 MNHNY, CDR2 SVGAGI (reference sequence). V was shortened by 2 bases and J by 3 bases, with 11 bases between the two germline ends. Here the CDR3 DNA reads TGTGCCAGCAGTTACGGGCGGGGTCTCTACGAGCAGTACTTC. Translation gives CASSYGRGLYEQYF.

This chain connects TRBV5-6 to TRBJ2-3, with a tentative D call TRBD1 (5 bases). V was cut by 5 bases and J by 4 bases, with 23 bases left in between. The CDR3 length is 17 residues. Per the germline V gene, CDR1 is SGHDT and CDR2 is YYEEEE. This CDR3 reads CASSPTPTVIGSDTQYF. Here the CDR3 DNA reads TGTGCCAGCAGTCCCACACCGACAGTAATCGGTTCAGATACGCAGTATTTT.

This clone was seen at least ten times. The chain uses TRBV28 and TRBJ1-5; no firm D call. CDR1 MDHEN and CDR2 SYDVKM come from the germline V gene. V lost 5 bases and J 2 bases, leaving 10 bases between the germline ends. This CDR3 has 14 residues. The CDR3 loop is CASSGGNGNQPQHF. The CDR3, as DNA: TGTGCCAGCAGTGGAGGGAACGGCAATCAGCCCCAGCATTTT.

The rearrangement joins TRBV13 to TRBJ2-2, with D possibly TRBD1 on 5 matching bases. Germline lookup yields CDR1 PRHDT and CDR2 FYEKMQ (reference sequence). Trimming took 5 bases from V and 13 from J, leaving 23 bases between them. The length of the CDR3 is 15 residues. The CDR3 reads CASSPRGRSRYGLFF. CDR3 in DNA: TGTGCCAGCAGCCCTAGGGGCCGCTCTAGGTATGGGCTGTTTTTT. The full variable domain, with the rest looked up from reference TRBV13 and TRBJ2-2, is AAGVIQSPRHLIKEKRETATLKCYPIPRHDTVYWYQQGPGQDPQFLISFYEKMQSDKGSIPDRFSAQQFSDYHSELNMSSLELGDSALYFCASSPRGRSRYGLFFGEGSRLTVL.

This clone has more than one count but fewer than ten. The J gene is TRBJ1-2, the V gene TRBV5-5; weak D call: TRBD1 (6 bases). Deletions cut 0 bases from V and 6 bases from J, with 9 bases between. Germline CDR1 SGHKS, CDR2 YYEKEE (reference sequence). This CDR3 region has 13 residues. The CDR3 loop is CASSLVSGDGYTF. The CDR3 DNA sequence: TGTGCCAGCAGCTTGGTGTCAGGGGATGGCTACACCTTC.

J is TRBJ2-7 and V is TRBV7-2; TRBD2 matches 8 bases. CDR1 and CDR2 (germline): SGHTA, FQGNSA. The J segment lost 0 bases and the V segment lost 5 bases, leaving 9 bases of the junction unmatched. The CDR3 is made up of 16 amino acids. The CDR3 nucleotides are TGTGCCAGCAGCCGCACGGGGACTAGGGTCTCCTACGAGCAGTACTTC. It encodes CASSRTGTRVSYEQYF.

The chain employs TRBV27 and TRBJ2-7, with 7 positions matching TRBD1. The J segment lost 5 bases and the V segment lost 6 bases, leaving 7 bases of the junction unmatched. The CDR3 length is 13 residues. Per germline, CDR1 MNHEY and CDR2 SMNVEV (reference sequence). For the CDR3, the DNA is TGTGCCAGCAGCCCCGGGACAGACCACGAGCAGTACTTC. It specifies CASSPGTDHEQYF.

The rearrangement links TRBV5-1 to TRBJ2-5; 7 bases line up with TRBD2. The V gene end was trimmed by 5 bases and the J gene end by 1 base; junction bases not matched to a gene: 8. CDR3 length equals 15 residues. Germline CDR1 SGHRS, CDR2 YFSETQ. CDR3 region: CASSSTGTTQETQYF. The CDR3 nucleotides read TGCGCCAGCAGTTCCACCGGGACTACCCAAGAGACCCAGTACTTC.

This clone was counted a few times. J is TRBJ2-5 and V is TRBV18; TRBD2 matches at 7 bases. The V and J ends lost 2 bases and 1 base, in that order; junction bases with no gene match: 10. The CDR3 contains 17 residues. CDR1 is KGHSH and CDR2 is LQKENI in the germline V gene. As DNA, the CDR3 is TGTGCCAGCTCACCATCCGGGGGGAGCGGATTCCAAGAGACCCAGTACTTC. This gives the protein CASSPSGGSGFQETQYF.

The rearrangement uses TRBV6-5 and TRBJ2-7, with a tentative D call TRBD1 (5 bases). The CDR3 is 15 amino acids. Trimming stripped 0 bases from V and 3 bases from J, with 12 bases between. The germline V gene has CDR1 MNHEY and CDR2 SVGAGI. The CDR3 DNA follows: TGTGCCAGCAGTTACTCGAAGGTCAGGGTCTACGAGCAGTACTTC. Its protein is CASSYSKVRVYEQYF.

Of note for this clone: An end of the junction differs from the germline gene, which may be a read error. This rearrangement joins TRBV7-7 to TRBJ2-4, with 12 bases lining up with TRBD2. The CDR3 has 16 amino acids. Germline V lookup: CDR1 SSHAT, CDR2 FNYEAQ (reference sequence). The CDR3 DNA reads TGTGCTAGCAGCTCCGGACTAGCGGGGTCCAAAAACATTCAGTACTTC. It specifies CASSSGLAGSKNIQYF.

The chain couples TRBV15 to TRBJ1-2; 8 bases line up with TRBD1. The CDR3 spans 14 residues. Germline trimming cut 7 bases from V and 4 bases from J; bases unmatched to any gene: 8. CDR1 is LNHNV, CDR2 YYDKDF, per germline (reference sequence). The CDR3 DNA reads as TGTGCCACCAATGTGCAGGGGGCCCCCTATGGCTACACCTTC. Translated, it gives CATNVQGAPYGYTF.